The 26 T cell receptor beta chains below were found in one sample sequenced in a study of cytomegalovirus exposure and HLA in healthy donors. This PCR relied on a set of 60 Vbeta primers and 13 Jbeta primers. The protocol was immunoSEQ multiplex PCR, while the TCRdb copy is restricted to in-frame clones and leaves out a portion. The repertoire consists of around 300,000 clones, with approximately 84% occurring once and the leading ten covering 2%. The sample comprised PBMCs. The receptors here all came from a woman aged 40 to 55 in good health and CMV-seropositive.

This sequence joins TRBV7-2 and TRBJ1-2; the D gene is possibly TRBD1 (6 bases). Germline lookup yields CDR1 SGHTA and CDR2 FQGNSA. Trimming cost V 5 bases and J 2 bases, with 18 bases left between them. CDR3 length: 16 residues. The CDR3 nucleotides are TGTGCCAGCAGCCCAGTAGGACAGAGAGGGAACTATGGCTACACCTTC. It codes for CASSPVGQRGNYGYTF. The full variable domain, in which reference TRBV7-2 and TRBJ1-2 provide the parts outside the CDR3, is GAGVSQSPSNKVTEKGKDVELRCDPISGHTALYWYRQSLGQGLEFLIYFQGNSAPDKSGLPSDRFSAERTGGSVSTLTIQRTQQEDSAVYLCASSPVGQRGNYGYTFGSGTRLTVV.

V usage is TRBV18 and J usage is TRBJ2-1, with 10 bases lining up with TRBD2. Germline V gives CDR1 KGHSH, CDR2 LQKENI. The V and J ends lost 3 bases and 1 base, in that order; junction bases with no gene match: 9. The CDR3 is 18 amino acids. CDR3 protein: CASSPSGVAGGSYNEQFF. The CDR3 DNA sequence: TGTGCCAGCTCACCTTCTGGGGTAGCGGGAGGTTCCTACAATGAGCAGTTCTTC.

The rearrangement uses TRBV28 and TRBJ1-6; a weak D match, TRBD1 (5 bases). V was pared by 6 bases and J by 3 bases, with 6 bases between. Looked up from germline, CDR1 is MDHEN and CDR2 is SYDVKM. CDR3 length equals 13 residues. CDR3 protein: CASRGDYNSPLHF. The CDR3 DNA is TGTGCCAGCAGAGGGGACTATAATTCACCCCTCCACTTT. Based on the CDR3 plus reference TRBV28 and TRBJ1-6, the full variable domain is DVKVTQSSRYLVKRTGEKVFLECVQDMDHENMFWYRQDPGLGLRLIYFSYDVKMKEKGDIPEGYSVSREKKERFSLILESASTNQTSMYLCASRGDYNSPLHFGNGTRLTVT.

The chain joins TRBV5-4 to TRBJ2-7; TRBD1 is a possible D gene (6 bases). Germline CDR1 SGHNT, CDR2 YYREEE (reference sequence). The CDR3 spans 14 residues. Trimming left V 4 bases short and J 2 bases short, with 13 bases between. The CDR3 loop reads CASSQQGQTYEQYF. The DNA of the CDR3 is TGTGCCAGCAGCCAACAGGGACAAACCTACGAGCAGTACTTC. Complete variable domain (other parts from reference TRBV5-4 and TRBJ2-7): ETGVTQSPTHLIKTRGQQVTLRCSSQSGHNTVSWYQQALGQGPQFIFQYYREEENGRGNFPPRFSGLQFPNYSSELNVNALELDDSALYLCASSQQGQTYEQYFGPGTRLTVT.

The genes are TRBV6-1 and TRBJ2-7, with TRBD2 matching over 11 bases. This CDR3 comprises 15 residues. From germline, CDR1 is MNHNS and CDR2 SASEGT. With 6 bases clipped from V and 2 bases from J, the junction kept 6 bases outside the gene matches. The CDR3 spells CASRYGTSGPYEQYF. CDR3 DNA: TGTGCCAGCAGGTACGGGACTAGCGGACCCTACGAGCAGTACTTC.

This clone was detected only a few times. V and J are TRBV11-2 and TRBJ2-6, with D maybe TRBD1 (6 bases). The CDR3 length is 19 residues. Per germline, CDR1 SGHAT and CDR2 FQNNGV. Trimming stripped 5 bases from V and 6 bases from J, with 26 bases between. The CDR3 DNA reads as TGTGCCAGCAGCCAGCAGGGGCAACCAGGGAATCGTGTGGCCAACGTCCTGACTTTC. It encodes CASSQQGQPGNRVANVLTF.

This clone has a single count. The chain links TRBV6-1 to TRBJ1-2; D gene unclear. V lost 7 bases and J 6 bases, leaving 18 bases between the germline ends. The germline V gene has CDR1 MNHNS and CDR2 SASEGT. This CDR3 region has 14 residues. CDR3 in DNA: TGTGCCAGCACTCCGGGTAACATAGCTGATGGCTACACCTTC. Encoded protein: CASTPGNIADGYTF.

The J gene is TRBJ2-6, the V gene TRBV7-8; 7 bases are a match to TRBD1. This CDR3 is 16 amino acids long. Germline values: CDR1 SGHVS, CDR2 FQNEAQ. The J segment lost 3 bases and the V segment lost 3 bases, leaving 5 bases of the junction unmatched. In DNA form, the CDR3 reads TGTGCCAGCAGCTTTCCTGACAGGGATGGGGCCAACGTCCTGACTTTC. It translates to CASSFPDRDGANVLTF.

The chain couples TRBV5-4 to TRBJ1-1, with D possibly TRBD1 on 5 matching bases. This CDR3 is 16 amino acids long. Between the trimmed V and J ends, which lost 4 bases and 4 bases, there was a span of 20 bases. Germline CDR1 and CDR2: SGHNT and YYREEE (reference sequence). CDR3 DNA sequence: TGTGCCAGCAGCACGCCAAGGGCTGGGGCGGTCACTGAAGCTTTCTTT. It translates to CASSTPRAGAVTEAFF.

CDR3 sequence (DNA): TGTGCCAGCAGCTTAATGATCGGGAGGGGCTATGAGCAGTTCTTC. Residues: CASSLMIGRGYEQFF. V is TRBV7-3 and J is TRBJ2-1; 8 bases are a match to TRBD2. CDR3 size: 15 residues. The V and J ends lost 1 base and 8 bases, in that order; junction bases with no gene match: 7. Germline V lookup: CDR1 SGHTA, CDR2 FQGTGA.

The chain has TRBV4-3 and TRBJ2-1; 9 bases fit TRBD1. The CDR3 runs 20 residues. The J segment lost 0 bases and the V segment lost 0 bases, leaving 12 bases of the junction unmatched. Germline assignment: CDR1 LGHNA and CDR2 YSLEER. CDR3 protein: CASSQDPGTGSANSYNEQFF. CDR3 nucleotide sequence: TGCGCCAGCAGCCAAGACCCCGGGACAGGGTCGGCAAACTCCTACAATGAGCAGTTCTTC.

A few counts support this clone. The chain is built from TRBV7-3 and TRBJ1-1, with D possibly being TRBD1 (6 bases). The CDR3 contains 15 residues. Germline CDR1 SGHTA, CDR2 FQGTGA. The V end lost 5 bases, the J end lost 0 bases, and 13 bases lay between the germline ends. CDR3 DNA: TGTGCCAGCAGCCGCGGGGGGCTCCTGAACACTGAAGCTTTCTTT. It yields the protein CASSRGGLLNTEAFF.

The chain recombines TRBV5-1 with TRBJ2-7; the match to TRBD1 covers 9 bases. The V and J ends lost 0 bases and 4 bases, in that order; junction bases with no gene match: 8. The CDR3 consists of 16 residues. The germline V gene has CDR1 SGHRS and CDR2 YFSETQ. The CDR3 bases are TGCGCCAGCAGCTTGGTAGCGGACAGGGGAGGGTACGAGCAGTACTTC. Translation: CASSLVADRGGYEQYF.

This chain links TRBV15 with TRBJ1-2; tentative D call: TRBD1 (5 bases). This CDR3 has 13 residues. Germline loops: CDR1 LNHNV, CDR2 YYDKDF (reference sequence). V lost 5 bases and J lost 6, with 13 bases in between. CDR3 nucleotide sequence: TGTGCCACCAGCCCCCTAGGGGCTCATGGCTACACCTTC. Encoded protein: CATSPLGAHGYTF.

The chain combines TRBV27 with TRBJ1-2, with 8 nucleotides matching TRBD1. The germline CDR1 and CDR2 sequences are MNHEY and SMNVEV (reference sequence). Unmatched junction bases numbered 6, after V lost 8 bases and J lost 4 bases. This CDR3 spans 13 amino acids. The CDR3 DNA follows: TGTGCCAGCGCCCGGGACAGGTCCTATGGCTACACCTTC. Amino acid sequence: CASARDRSYGYTF.

The V gene is TRBV27, the J gene TRBJ2-1; TRBD2 matches 11 bases. CDR3 size: 18 residues. J gave up 7 bases and V 5 bases, and 16 bases lay outside the gene matches. Looked up from germline, CDR1 is MNHEY and CDR2 is SMNVEV (reference sequence). CDR3 residues: CASSDPTSGSRGRNEQFF. In DNA, the CDR3 is TGTGCCAGCAGTGATCCCACTAGCGGGAGTAGGGGTAGGAATGAGCAGTTCTTC.

The chain is built from TRBV25-1 and TRBJ2-7; 10 bases match TRBD1. After removal of 1 base from V and 0 bases from J, the junction contained 6 bases not matched to a gene. Germline CDR1 is MGHDK and CDR2 is SYGVNS. This CDR3 is 17 amino acids long. This CDR3 is CASSESAGTGVSYEQYF. The DNA of the CDR3 is TGTGCCAGCAGTGAATCGGCCGGGACAGGGGTCTCCTACGAGCAGTACTTC.

V gene TRBV28 combines with J gene TRBJ1-5; D is ambiguous. The germline CDR1 and CDR2 sequences are MDHEN and SYDVKM. CDR3 length: 12 residues. V was trimmed by 7 bases and J by 0 bases, leaving 4 bases between them. The CDR3 protein is CASTGSNQPQHF. Here the CDR3 DNA reads TGTGCCAGCACGGGTAGCAATCAGCCCCAGCATTTT.

The genes are TRBV30 and TRBJ2-7; a possible D gene is TRBD1 (6 bases). Germline V gene lookup returns CDR1 GTSNPN and CDR2 SVGIG (reference sequence). V was pared by 4 bases and J by 4 bases, with 20 bases between. The CDR3 totals 15 residues. CDR3 in DNA: TGTGCCTGGACCTCGCCCCCACAGGGTGGATACGAGCAGTACTTC. This gives the protein CAWTSPPQGGYEQYF. Looking up the rest from reference TRBV30 and TRBJ2-7 gives the full variable domain: SQTIHQWPATLVQPVGSPLSLECTVEGTSNPNLYWYRQAAGRGLQLLFYSVGIGQISSEVPQNLSASRPQDRQFILSSKKLLLSDSGFYLCAWTSPPQGGYEQYFGPGTRLTVT.

This chain uses TRBV18 with TRBJ2-2; 7 bases map to TRBD2. J was trimmed by 2 bases and V by 2 bases; bases with no gene match: 11. CDR1 KGHSH and CDR2 LQKENI come from the germline V gene. The CDR3 length is 18 residues. In nucleotides, the CDR3 is TGTGCCAGCTCACCATTGGGGCTGGCGGGAGCCAACACCGGGGAGCTGTTTTTT. Protein: CASSPLGLAGANTGELFF.

The chain joins TRBV18 to TRBJ2-3; 8 positions agree with TRBD2. V lost 5 bases and J lost 4; bases outside the gene matches: 14. Germline V CDR1 and CDR2: KGHSH, LQKENI. The CDR3 runs to 17 residues. The CDR3 coding sequence is TGTGCCAGCTCATTCCCCGTCCGAGCGGGAGTTCCAGATACGCAGTATTTT. Its translation is CASSFPVRAGVPDTQYF.

This sequence joins TRBV28 and TRBJ2-7; a weak D match, TRBD2 (6 bases). Trimming shortened V by 6 bases and J by 3 bases, and 12 bases separated the two germline ends. This CDR3 is built from 13 residues. The germline CDR1 and CDR2 sequences are MDHEN and SYDVKM. The CDR3 is CASREGQRYEQYF. CDR3 sequence (DNA): TGTGCCAGCAGGGAGGGGCAGCGCTACGAGCAGTACTTC.

V gene TRBV9 combines with J gene TRBJ1-1; the match to TRBD1 covers 9 bases. Germline CDR1 reads SGDLS; CDR2 reads YYNGEE. Unmatched junction bases numbered 7, after V lost 0 bases and J lost 7 bases. The CDR3 extends over 15 amino acids. The chain's CDR3 is CASSVDLQGAVEAFF. The CDR3 region has the DNA TGTGCCAGCAGCGTAGACCTACAGGGGGCTGTTGAAGCTTTCTTT.

Ten or more counts support this clone. J is TRBJ2-3 and V is TRBV29-1; TRBD1 aligns across 10 bases. The CDR3 contains 14 residues. The germline V gene encodes CDR1 SQVTM and CDR2 ANQGSEA. Germline trimming cut 4 bases from V and 4 bases from J; bases unmatched to any gene: 5. The CDR3 loop reads CSVGTGGNPDTQYF. The CDR3 DNA sequence: TGCAGCGTTGGGACAGGGGGTAATCCAGATACGCAGTATTTT.

The gene calls are TRBV6-6 and TRBJ2-1, with TRBD2 matching over 9 bases. V shed 10 bases and J 7 bases; nucleotides not matched to a gene: 11. CDR1 and CDR2 from the germline V gene are MNHNY and SVGAGI (reference sequence). The length of the CDR3 is 14 residues. In DNA form, the CDR3 reads TGTGCCATGTCGGGTAGCGGGAGAGAAAATGAGCAGTTCTTC. Translation gives CAMSGSGRENEQFF.

Points on this clone: Other DNA sequences in the sample encode the same CDR3. This chain uses TRBV30 with TRBJ2-1; TRBD2 matches 9 bases. The CDR3 has 14 amino acids. Looked up from germline, CDR1 is GTSNPN and CDR2 is SVGIG (reference sequence). Unmatched junction bases numbered 3, after V lost 3 bases and J lost 3 bases. DNA for the CDR3: TGTGCCTGGAGCCGACTAGCGGACTACAATGAGCAGTTCTTC. This encodes CAWSRLADYNEQFF.